The 16 T cell receptor beta chains in this list originate from one sample, sequenced in a study of blood T cell repertoires in COVID-19. The assay was immunoSEQ multiplex PCR, and TCRdb's table has in-frame clones only and misses some. The data contain some 48,000 clones, 90% of them seen just once; the ten biggest clones take up approximately 5%. The material sequenced was peripheral blood. The receptors come from a man aged 70-80 years with acute or convalescent COVID-19.

V is TRBV10-3 and J is TRBJ2-7; a weak D match, TRBD1 (6 bases). V was clipped by 10 bases and J by 7 bases, with 20 bases between them. Per germline, CDR1 ENHRY and CDR2 SYGVKD. The CDR3 has 13 residues. In DNA, the CDR3 is TGTGCCAACGGACAGCTGACCTCAAAGGAGCAGTACTTC. As protein: CANGQLTSKEQYF.

This chain connects TRBV4-3 to TRBJ1-1; TRBD1 aligns across 7 bases. V trimming: 6 bases; J trimming: 1 base; junction bases outside the gene matches: 5. This CDR3 contains 14 residues. From germline, CDR1 is LGHNA and CDR2 YSLEER. The CDR3 bases are TGCGCCAGCAGTCCCGGGACAGCGAACACTGAAGCTTTCTTT. Translating it yields CASSPGTANTEAFF.

This chain joins TRBV4-3 and TRBJ2-7; the D gene is possibly TRBD2 (5 bases). Germline V gene lookup returns CDR1 LGHNA and CDR2 YSLEER. The CDR3 consists of 14 residues. V lost 2 bases and J 7 bases, leaving 15 bases between the germline ends. The CDR3 DNA reads as TGCGCCAGCAGCCAACATATAGCCCGAGGGGAGCAGTACTTC. It yields the protein CASSQHIARGEQYF.

This clone was seen a handful of times. J is TRBJ1-1 and V is TRBV9; TRBD1 matches at 7 bases. CDR1 and CDR2 (germline): SGDLS, YYNGEE. V lost 3 bases to trimming and J lost 5 bases; unmatched junction nucleotides: 7. The CDR3 is 14 amino acids. CDR3 residues: CASSALTGWTEAFF. In DNA form, the CDR3 reads TGTGCCAGCAGCGCCTTGACAGGGTGGACTGAAGCTTTCTTT. Full variable domain (remainder filled in from reference TRBV9 and TRBJ1-1): DSGVTQTPKHLITATGQRVTLRCSPRSGDLSVYWYQQSLDQGLQFLIQYYNGEERAKGNILERFSAQQFPDLHSELNLSSLELGDSALYFCASSALTGWTEAFFGQGTRLTVV.

The chain is built from TRBV7-2 and TRBJ2-1; D perhaps matches TRBD1 (6 bases). The CDR3 has 16 residues. CDR1 is SGHTA, CDR2 FQGNSA, per germline. V lost 5 bases, J lost 3 bases, and 17 bases lay in between. The CDR3 loop is CASSPPRQAFYNEQFF. CDR3 sequence (DNA): TGTGCCAGCAGCCCACCTAGACAGGCGTTCTACAATGAGCAGTTCTTC.

The chain has TRBV6-2 or TRBV6-3 and TRBJ2-3; TRBD1 is a possible D gene (6 bases). The germline V and J ends were trimmed by 2 bases and 0 bases, with 21 bases remaining between them. Germline V gene sequence: CDR1 MNHEY, CDR2 SVGEGT. The CDR3 totals 19 residues. The CDR3 loop reads CASSYELGPKRGSTDTQYF. CDR3 bases: TGTGCCAGCAGTTACGAGTTGGGACCGAAAAGGGGGAGCACAGATACGCAGTATTTT.

This clone was seen only a few times. V usage is TRBV14 and J usage is TRBJ1-6; TRBD1 agrees at 7 bases. CDR3 length: 14 amino acids. Per germline, CDR1 SGHDN and CDR2 FVKESK. J gave up 7 bases and V 3 bases, and 3 bases lay outside the gene matches. The chain's CDR3 is CASSQNRGNSPLHF. The CDR3 DNA follows: TGTGCCAGCAGCCAGAACAGGGGAAATTCACCCCTCCACTTT. The full variable domain, rest sourced from reference TRBV14 and TRBJ1-6, is EAGVTQFPSHSVIEKGQTVTLRCDPISGHDNLYWYRRVMGKEIKFLLHFVKESKQDESGMPNNRFLAERTGGTYSTLKVQPAELEDSGVYFCASSQNRGNSPLHFGNGTRLTVT.

The J gene is TRBJ1-4, the V gene TRBV9, with 9 bases identical to TRBD1. Germline V gives CDR1 SGDLS, CDR2 YYNGEE. J gave up 5 bases and V 4 bases, and 6 bases lay outside the gene matches. This CDR3 is built from 15 residues. Here the CDR3 reads CASSSPGQGNEKLFF. The DNA of the CDR3 is TGTGCCAGCAGCTCCCCCGGACAGGGGAATGAAAAACTGTTTTTT.

The chain links TRBV5-1 to TRBJ1-2; tentative D call: TRBD1 (5 bases). CDR1 and CDR2 from the germline V gene are SGHRS and YFSETQ. This CDR3 has 13 residues. V was trimmed by 4 bases and J by 0 bases, leaving 7 bases between them. CDR3 in DNA: TGCGCCAGCAGCAGGGGAACTAACTATGGCTACACCTTC. This translates into CASSRGTNYGYTF.

The chain has TRBV19 and TRBJ2-1; TRBD1 is a possible D gene (6 bases). CDR1 is LNHDA and CDR2 is SQIVND in the germline V gene (reference sequence). V was shortened by 3 bases and J by 10 bases, with 10 bases between the two germline ends. The CDR3 extends over 12 amino acids. The CDR3 loop is CASSIGTPEQFF. CDR3 DNA: TGTGCCAGTAGTATCGGGACACCCGAGCAGTTCTTC.

The rearrangement joins TRBV27 to TRBJ1-5; 9 bases line up with TRBD1. Germline values: CDR1 MNHEY, CDR2 SMNVEV (reference sequence). V trimming: 6 bases; J trimming: 5 bases; junction bases outside the gene matches: 5. The CDR3 runs 14 residues. The DNA for the CDR3 is TGTGCCAGCAGAACGGGACAGGGAGATCAGCCCCAGCATTTT. Protein sequence: CASRTGQGDQPQHF.

A word on this clone: Sequence at one end of the junction differs from germline and may be a read error. The chain couples TRBV18 to TRBJ1-5; 9 bases match TRBD1. The CDR3 sequence is 14 residues long. Germline values: CDR1 KGHSH, CDR2 LQKENI. CDR3 coding DNA: TGTGCCAGCTCCTCCACAGGGGGCAACCAGCCCCAGCATTTT. Its protein is CASSSTGGNQPQHF.

The V call is TRBV3-1 (or the pseudogene TRBV3-2), the J call TRBJ2-2; 9 bases align to TRBD2. Germline CDR1 is LGHDT and CDR2 is YNNKEL (reference sequence). The ends lost 2 bases at V and 0 bases at J; junction bases unmatched: 7. CDR3 length: 18 amino acids. CDR3 DNA sequence: TGTGCCAGCAGCCAATCACGGGGACTAGCTCCGAACACCGGGGAGCTGTTTTTT. Protein sequence: CASSQSRGLAPNTGELFF.

CDR3 DNA sequence: TGTGCCAGCACGGGGAGATCGGACACCGGGGAGCTGTTTTTT. This encodes CASTGRSDTGELFF. The rearrangement joins TRBV6-5 to TRBJ2-2, with D tentatively TRBD2 (5 bases). V lost 7 bases to trimming and J lost 3 bases, with 12 bases between them. The CDR3 has 14 amino acids. Germline-derived CDR1 and CDR2 are MNHEY and SVGAGI.

The chain is built from TRBV11-2 and TRBJ1-2; D gene unclear. Trimming pared 5 bases from V and 6 bases from J, leaving 19 bases between. The CDR3 runs 15 residues. CDR1 and CDR2 from the germline V gene are SGHAT and FQNNGV. The CDR3 protein is CASSLQAGSSNGYTF. The CDR3 region has the DNA TGTGCCAGCAGCCTCCAGGCGGGCTCGTCGAATGGCTACACCTTC. Looking up the rest from reference TRBV11-2 and TRBJ1-2 gives the full variable domain: EAGVAQSPRYKIIEKRQSVAFWCNPISGHATLYWYQQILGQGPKLLIQFQNNGVVDDSQLPKDRFSAERLKGVDSTLKIQPAKLEDSAVYLCASSLQAGSSNGYTFGSGTRLTVV.

The chain uses TRBV7-3 and TRBJ2-5; the match to TRBD1 covers 7 bases. The CDR3 is 14 amino acids. Germline values: CDR1 SGHTA, CDR2 FQGTGA. V trimming: 5 bases; J trimming: 7 bases; junction bases outside the gene matches: 10. The CDR3 loop reads CASSPTGARGTQYF. The DNA of the CDR3 is TGTGCCAGCAGCCCCACAGGGGCCCGGGGGACCCAGTACTTC.